Included here is one TCR beta chain sequence, with context. This record belongs to a study of blood T cell repertoires in COVID-19. At the level of the study: PBMCs, B-cell-depleted T cells, or T cells provided the cDNA or gDNA that made up the material.

The germline CDR1 and CDR2 sequences are MDHEN and SYDVKM. V lost 6 bases to trimming and J lost 3 bases; unmatched junction nucleotides: 12. The CDR3 length is 17 residues. Repertoires were generated with immunoSEQ multiplex PCR, while TCRdb's copy carries only in-frame clones and drops some. The table includes some 46,000 clones, approximately 85% detected once. Sample: peripheral blood. This sequence joins TRBV28 and TRBJ1-2, with 11 bases fitting TRBD1. This sequence originates from a man aged 55 to 70 with acute or convalescent COVID-19. The CDR3 coding sequence is TGTGCCAGCAGACACTTTGACGGGACAGGGGGTTACTATGGCTACACCTTC. This sequence encodes CASRHFDGTGGYYGYTF.